These 2 T cell receptor beta chains share one sample of origin, sequenced in a study of T cells after yellow fever vaccination. TCRdb analysed the 5' RACE reads with MiXCR anew, one entry per CDR3 protein. The table includes hundreds of thousands of distinct CDR3 sequences, 21% detected once. This material consisted of PBMCs, taken more than 20 days after the first yellow fever vaccination. The receptors were sampled from a man between 18 and 35 years old who received the YFV17D yellow fever vaccine.

A word on this clonotype: At one of its ends the junction is not consistent with the germline gene, which may arise from a read error. The CDR3 DNA follows: TGTGCCAGCAGCCCCGACAGGGTTGGCCACTTC. It specifies CASSPDRVGHF. This rearrangement joins TRBV2 to TRBJ2-7; 7 nucleotides match TRBD1. CDR1 is SNHLY and CDR2 is FYNNEI in the germline V gene. This CDR3 comprises 11 residues.

The gene calls are TRBV5-1 and TRBJ2-6; no clear D. The ends were cut back, 7 bases at V and 1 base at J, with 3 bases in the middle. Germline V CDR1 and CDR2: SGHRS, YFSETQ. The CDR3 is 12 amino acids. The CDR3 here is CASDSGANVLTF. DNA of the CDR3: TGCGCCAGCGATTCTGGGGCCAACGTCCTGACTTTC.